This T cell receptor (beta chain) emerged from a study of CD8 T cells in ankylosing spondylitis. Study-wide findings and caveats: Ankylosing spondylitis blood appeared to carry a characteristic TCR beta motif of several highly homologous variants. The study looked at matched synovial fluid samples from ankylosing spondylitis patients. Disease-linked clones were reported to be significantly enriched there. Disease-associated clonotypes exhibited CD8+ identity and were relatively infrequent in peripheral blood.

The authors made TCR beta libraries by quantitative 5'-RACE with molecular barcodes. Via MiXCR, TCRdb re-called the 5' RACE reads, giving one row per CDR3 protein. The sample lists 150,000 or so distinct CDR3 sequences, about a third seen once, with around 6.2% in the top ten. Concerning this clonotype itself: Its target is unknown.

The CDR3 totals 16 residues. V was trimmed by 0 bases and J by 1 base, leaving 9 bases between them. Germline V gene data show CDR1 as SGHVS and CDR2 as FQNEAQ. Sequencing was performed on synovial fluid, either unsorted or a sorted T cell fraction (not recorded which). This receptor was obtained from a male donor with ankylosing spondylitis. V and J are TRBV7-8 and TRBJ2-2; D is tentatively TRBD1 or TRBD2 (6 bases each). The CDR3 nucleotides read TGTGCCAGCAGCTTAGCCAAGGGGGGGAACACCGGGGAGCTGTTTTTT. It yields the protein CASSLAKGGNTGELFF.